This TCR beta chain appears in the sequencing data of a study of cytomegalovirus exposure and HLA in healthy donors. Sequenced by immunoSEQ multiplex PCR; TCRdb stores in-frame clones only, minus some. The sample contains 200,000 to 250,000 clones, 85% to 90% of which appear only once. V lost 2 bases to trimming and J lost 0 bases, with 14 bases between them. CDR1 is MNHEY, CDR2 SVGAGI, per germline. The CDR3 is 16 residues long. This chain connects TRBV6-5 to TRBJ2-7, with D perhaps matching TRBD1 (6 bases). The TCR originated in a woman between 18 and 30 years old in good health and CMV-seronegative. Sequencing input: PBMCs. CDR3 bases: TGTGCCAGCAGTTACCTGGTGACAGGCCGCTCCTACGAGCAGTACTTC. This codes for CASSYLVTGRSYEQYF.